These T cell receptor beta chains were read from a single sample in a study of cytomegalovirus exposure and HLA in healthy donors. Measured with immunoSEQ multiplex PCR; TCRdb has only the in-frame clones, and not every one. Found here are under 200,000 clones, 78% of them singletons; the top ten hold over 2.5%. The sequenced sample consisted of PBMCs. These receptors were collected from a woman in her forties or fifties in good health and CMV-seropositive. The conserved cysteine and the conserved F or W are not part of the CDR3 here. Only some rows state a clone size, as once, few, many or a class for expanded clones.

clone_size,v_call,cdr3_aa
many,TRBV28,ASSPLLAGGPGGELF
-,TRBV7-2,ASSRMRETQY
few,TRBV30,AWSVQVGANSQY
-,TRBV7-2,ASSFGGVNQPQH
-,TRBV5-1,ASSLGGTGLTDTQY
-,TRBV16,ASSHLAPVSGANVLT
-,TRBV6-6,ASSYSGTVNTEAF
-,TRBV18,ASSLRTSLTGELF
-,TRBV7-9,ASSLVLAGNEQY
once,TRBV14,ASSQEFGATVVDEQF
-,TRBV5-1,ASSLALGAYLSDTQY
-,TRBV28,ASSSDRPSYEQY
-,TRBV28,ASSTGTGGKGTEAF
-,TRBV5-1,ASSSGGRGTEAF
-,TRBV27,ASSTTEYSNQPQH
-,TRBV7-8,ASSLVAGEGNEQF
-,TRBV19,ASSIGYSSYNSPLH
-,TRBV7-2,ASRLSGGGEQY
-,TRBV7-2,ASSLIGGLAGSDTQY
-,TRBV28,ASSKTGQGIYGYT
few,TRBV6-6,ASTTSDRAYEQY
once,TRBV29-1,SILSSDYGYT
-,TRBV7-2,ASASYAGGSGYT
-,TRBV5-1,ASSIGGATYEKLF